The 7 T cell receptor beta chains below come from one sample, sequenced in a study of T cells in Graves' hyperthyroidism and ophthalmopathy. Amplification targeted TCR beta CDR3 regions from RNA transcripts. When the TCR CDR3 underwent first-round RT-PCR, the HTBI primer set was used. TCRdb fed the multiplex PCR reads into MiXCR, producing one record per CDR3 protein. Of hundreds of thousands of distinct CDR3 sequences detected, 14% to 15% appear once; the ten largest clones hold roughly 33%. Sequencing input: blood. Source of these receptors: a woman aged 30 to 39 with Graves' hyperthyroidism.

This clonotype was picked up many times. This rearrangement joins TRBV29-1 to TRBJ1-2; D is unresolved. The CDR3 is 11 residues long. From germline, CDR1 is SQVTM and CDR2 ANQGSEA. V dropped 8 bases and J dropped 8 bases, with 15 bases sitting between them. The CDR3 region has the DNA TGCAGCCCGGAGAGAGGACGAGGCTACACCTTC. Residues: CSPERGRGYTF.

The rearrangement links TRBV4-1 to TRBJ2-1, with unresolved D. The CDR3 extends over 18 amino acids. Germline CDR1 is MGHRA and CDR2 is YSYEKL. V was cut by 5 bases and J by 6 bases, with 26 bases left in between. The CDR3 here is CASSEIGPVSGTTNEQFF. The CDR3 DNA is TGCGCCAGCAGCGAAATCGGCCCTGTTTCAGGTACTACCAATGAGCAGTTCTTC.

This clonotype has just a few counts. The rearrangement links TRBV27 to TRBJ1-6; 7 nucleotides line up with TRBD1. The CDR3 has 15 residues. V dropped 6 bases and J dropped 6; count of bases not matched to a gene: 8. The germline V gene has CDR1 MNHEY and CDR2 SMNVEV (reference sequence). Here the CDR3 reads CASRDRLLGNSPLHF. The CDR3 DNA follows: TGTGCCAGCAGGGACAGGTTACTTGGTAATTCACCCCTCCACTTT.

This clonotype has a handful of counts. The CDR3 region is CASSLLVRGADTQYF. The DNA of the CDR3 is TGTGCCAGCAGCTTGTTGGTCAGGGGTGCAGATACGCAGTATTTT. This sequence joins TRBV5-6 and TRBJ2-3, with D perhaps TRBD1 (6 bases). V lost 1 base to trimming and J lost 4 bases, with 13 bases between them. This CDR3 contains 15 residues. Per the germline V gene, CDR1 is SGHDT and CDR2 is YYEEEE.

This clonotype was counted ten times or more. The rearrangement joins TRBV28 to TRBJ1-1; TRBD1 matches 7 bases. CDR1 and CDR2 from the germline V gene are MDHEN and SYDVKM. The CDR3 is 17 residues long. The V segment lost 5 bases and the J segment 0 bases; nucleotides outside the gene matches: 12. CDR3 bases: TGTGCCAGCAGTCTCCCTCCAGGGGGATACATGAACACTGAAGCTTTCTTT. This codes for CASSLPPGGYMNTEAFF.

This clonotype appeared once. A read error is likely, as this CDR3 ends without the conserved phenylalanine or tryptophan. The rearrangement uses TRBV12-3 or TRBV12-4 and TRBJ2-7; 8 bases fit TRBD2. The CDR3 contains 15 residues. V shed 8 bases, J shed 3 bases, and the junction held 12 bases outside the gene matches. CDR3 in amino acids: CASRAGTSGNYEQYL. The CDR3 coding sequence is TGTGCCAGCCGTGCCGGGACTAGTGGGAACTACGAGCAGTACCTC.

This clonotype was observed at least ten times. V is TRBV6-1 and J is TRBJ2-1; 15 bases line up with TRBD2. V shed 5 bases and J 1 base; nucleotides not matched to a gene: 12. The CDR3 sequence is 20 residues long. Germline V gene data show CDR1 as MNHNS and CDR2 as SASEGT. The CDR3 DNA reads TGTGCCAGCAGTCATTCCCCGGGACTAGCGGGAGGTGGATCCTACAATGAGCAGTTCTTC. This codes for CASSHSPGLAGGGSYNEQFF.